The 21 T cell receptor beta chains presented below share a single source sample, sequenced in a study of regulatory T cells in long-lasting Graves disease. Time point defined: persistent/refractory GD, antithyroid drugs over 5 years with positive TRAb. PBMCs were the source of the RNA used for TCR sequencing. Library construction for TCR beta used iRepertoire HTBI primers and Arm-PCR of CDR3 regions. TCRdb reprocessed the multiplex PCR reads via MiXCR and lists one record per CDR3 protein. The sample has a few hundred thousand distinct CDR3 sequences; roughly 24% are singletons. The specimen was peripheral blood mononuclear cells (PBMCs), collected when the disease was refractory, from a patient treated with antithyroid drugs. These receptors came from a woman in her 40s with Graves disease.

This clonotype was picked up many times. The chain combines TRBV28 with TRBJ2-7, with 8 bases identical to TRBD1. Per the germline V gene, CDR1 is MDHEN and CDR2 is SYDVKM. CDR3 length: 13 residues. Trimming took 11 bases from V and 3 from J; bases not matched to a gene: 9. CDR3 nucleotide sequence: TGTGCCGGCTCGGCAGGGGGCCACTACGAGCAGTACTTC. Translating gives CAGSAGGHYEQYF.

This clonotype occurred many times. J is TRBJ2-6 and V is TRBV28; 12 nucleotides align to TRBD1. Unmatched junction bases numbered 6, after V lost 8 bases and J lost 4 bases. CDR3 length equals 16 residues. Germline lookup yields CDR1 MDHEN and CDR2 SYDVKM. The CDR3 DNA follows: TGTGCCAGCGGGGACAGGGGGCATCCCGGGGCCAACGTCCTGACTTTC. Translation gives CASGDRGHPGANVLTF.

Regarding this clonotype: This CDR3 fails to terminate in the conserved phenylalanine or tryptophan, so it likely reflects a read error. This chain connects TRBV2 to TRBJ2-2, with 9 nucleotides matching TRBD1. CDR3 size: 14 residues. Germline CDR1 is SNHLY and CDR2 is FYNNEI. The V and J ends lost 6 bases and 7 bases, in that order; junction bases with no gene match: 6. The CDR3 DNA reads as TGTGCCAGCAGGCCCGGGACAGGGAGCGGGGAGCTGTTTCTT. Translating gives CASRPGTGSGELFL.

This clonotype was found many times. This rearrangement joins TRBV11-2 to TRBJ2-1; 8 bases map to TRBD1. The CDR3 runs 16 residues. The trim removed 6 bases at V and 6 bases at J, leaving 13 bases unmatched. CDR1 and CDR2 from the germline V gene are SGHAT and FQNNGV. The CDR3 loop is CASRETRGPSGNEQFF. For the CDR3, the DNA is TGTGCCAGCAGGGAAACCAGGGGGCCCAGTGGCAATGAGCAGTTCTTC.

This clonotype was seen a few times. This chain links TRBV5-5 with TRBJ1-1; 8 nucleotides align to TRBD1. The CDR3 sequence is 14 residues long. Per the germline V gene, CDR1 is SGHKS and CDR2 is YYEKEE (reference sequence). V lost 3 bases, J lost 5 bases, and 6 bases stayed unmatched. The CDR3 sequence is CASSYGQGRTEAFF. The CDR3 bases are TGTGCCAGCAGCTATGGACAGGGAAGGACTGAAGCTTTCTTT.

DNA of the CDR3: TGTGCCAGTAGTATTGGACGGTACATCCATGAGCAGTTCTTC. Its translation is CASSIGRYIHEQFF. The chain recombines TRBV19 with TRBJ2-1; D remains ambiguous. Trimming removed 3 bases from V and 8 bases from J, with 14 bases in between. Germline V gene sequence: CDR1 LNHDA, CDR2 SQIVND (reference sequence). The CDR3 totals 14 residues.

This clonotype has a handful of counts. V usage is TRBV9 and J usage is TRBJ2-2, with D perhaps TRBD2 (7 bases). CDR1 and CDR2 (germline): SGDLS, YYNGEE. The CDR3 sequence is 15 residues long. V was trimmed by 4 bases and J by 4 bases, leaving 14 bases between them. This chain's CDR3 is CASSLRGGSTGELFF. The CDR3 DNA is TGTGCCAGCAGCCTAAGGGGGGGGAGCACCGGGGAGCTGTTTTTT. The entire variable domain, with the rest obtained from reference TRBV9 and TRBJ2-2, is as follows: DSGVTQTPKHLITATGQRVTLRCSPRSGDLSVYWYQQSLDQGLQFLIQYYNGEERAKGNILERFSAQQFPDLHSELNLSSLELGDSALYFCASSLRGGSTGELFFGEGSRLTVL.

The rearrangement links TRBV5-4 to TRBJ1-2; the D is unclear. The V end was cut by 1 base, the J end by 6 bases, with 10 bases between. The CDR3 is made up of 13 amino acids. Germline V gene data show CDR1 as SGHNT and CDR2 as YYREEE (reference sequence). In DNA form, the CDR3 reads TGTGCCAGCAGCTTGAAATATTTGGATGGCTACACCTTC. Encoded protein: CASSLKYLDGYTF.

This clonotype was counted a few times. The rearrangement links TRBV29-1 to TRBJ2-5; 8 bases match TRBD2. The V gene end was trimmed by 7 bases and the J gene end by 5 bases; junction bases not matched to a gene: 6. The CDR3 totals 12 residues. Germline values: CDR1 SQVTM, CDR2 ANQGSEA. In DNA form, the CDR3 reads TGCAGCGGTGCGGGAGGATGGGAGACCCAGTACTTC. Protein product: CSGAGGWETQYF.

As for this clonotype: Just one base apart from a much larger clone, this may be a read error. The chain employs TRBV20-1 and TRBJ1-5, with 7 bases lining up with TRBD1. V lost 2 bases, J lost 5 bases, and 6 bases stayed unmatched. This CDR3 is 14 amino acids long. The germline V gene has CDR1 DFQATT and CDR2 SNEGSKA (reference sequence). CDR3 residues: CSARSGQKHQPQHF. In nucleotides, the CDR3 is TGCAGTGCTAGATCGGGACAGAAACATCAGCCCCAGCATTTT.

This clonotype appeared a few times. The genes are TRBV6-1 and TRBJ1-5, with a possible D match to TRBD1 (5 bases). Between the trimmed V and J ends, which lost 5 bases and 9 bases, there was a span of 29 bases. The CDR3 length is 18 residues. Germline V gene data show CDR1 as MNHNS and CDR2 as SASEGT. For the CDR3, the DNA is TGTGCCAGCAGTCACTTTAGGGGCAGCCACATTCCAGTCGGGCCCCAGCATTTT. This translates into CASSHFRGSHIPVGPQHF.

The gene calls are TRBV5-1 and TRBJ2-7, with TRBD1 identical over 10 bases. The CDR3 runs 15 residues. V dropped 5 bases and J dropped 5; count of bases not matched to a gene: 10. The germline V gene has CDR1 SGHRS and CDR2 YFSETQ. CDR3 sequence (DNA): TGCGCCAGCAGTTTTACCTCCGGGACAGGGGACGAGCAGTACTTC. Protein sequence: CASSFTSGTGDEQYF.

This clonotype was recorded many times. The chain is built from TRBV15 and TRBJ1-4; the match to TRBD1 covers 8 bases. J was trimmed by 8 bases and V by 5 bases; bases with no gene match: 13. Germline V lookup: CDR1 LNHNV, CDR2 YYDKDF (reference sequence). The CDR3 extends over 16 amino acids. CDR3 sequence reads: CATSGPRAGGREKLFF. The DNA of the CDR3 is TGTGCCACCAGCGGGCCCCGGGCAGGGGGCAGGGAAAAACTGTTTTTT.

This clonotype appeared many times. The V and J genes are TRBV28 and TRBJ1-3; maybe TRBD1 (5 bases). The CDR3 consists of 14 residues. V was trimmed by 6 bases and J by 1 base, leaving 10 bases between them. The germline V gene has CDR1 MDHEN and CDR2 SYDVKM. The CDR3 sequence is CASRFQGSGNTIYF. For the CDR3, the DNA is TGTGCCAGCAGGTTCCAGGGATCTGGAAACACCATATATTTT. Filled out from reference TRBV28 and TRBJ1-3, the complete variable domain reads DVKVTQSSRYLVKRTGEKVFLECVQDMDHENMFWYRQDPGLGLRLIYFSYDVKMKEKGDIPEGYSVSREKKERFSLILESASTNQTSMYLCASRFQGSGNTIYFGEGSWLTVV.

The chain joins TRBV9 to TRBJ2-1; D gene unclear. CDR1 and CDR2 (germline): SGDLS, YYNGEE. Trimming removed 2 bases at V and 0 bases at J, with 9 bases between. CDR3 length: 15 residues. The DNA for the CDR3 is TGTGCCAGCAGCGTTCAGGATTCCTCCTACAATGAGCAGTTCTTC. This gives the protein CASSVQDSSYNEQFF.

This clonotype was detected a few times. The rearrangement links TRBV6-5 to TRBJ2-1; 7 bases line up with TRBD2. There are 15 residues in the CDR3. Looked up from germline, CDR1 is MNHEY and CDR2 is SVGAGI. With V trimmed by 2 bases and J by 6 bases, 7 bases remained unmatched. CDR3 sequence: CASSYGKGGPNEQFF. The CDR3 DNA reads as TGTGCCAGCAGTTACGGGAAGGGAGGGCCCAATGAGCAGTTCTTC.

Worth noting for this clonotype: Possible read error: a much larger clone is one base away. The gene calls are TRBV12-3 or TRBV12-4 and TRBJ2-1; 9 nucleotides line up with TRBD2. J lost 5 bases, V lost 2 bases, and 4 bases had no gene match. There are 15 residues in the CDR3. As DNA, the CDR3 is TGTGCCAGCAGTTTACGGCTAGCGGGAAACAATGAGCAGTTCTTC. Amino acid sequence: CASSLRLAGNNEQFF.

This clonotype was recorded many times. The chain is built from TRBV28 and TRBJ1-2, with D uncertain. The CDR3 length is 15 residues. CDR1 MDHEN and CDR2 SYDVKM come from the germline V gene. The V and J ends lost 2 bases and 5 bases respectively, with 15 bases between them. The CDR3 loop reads CASSLTTLSQYGYTF. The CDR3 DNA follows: TGTGCCAGCAGTTTAACGACCCTCTCCCAGTATGGCTACACCTTC.

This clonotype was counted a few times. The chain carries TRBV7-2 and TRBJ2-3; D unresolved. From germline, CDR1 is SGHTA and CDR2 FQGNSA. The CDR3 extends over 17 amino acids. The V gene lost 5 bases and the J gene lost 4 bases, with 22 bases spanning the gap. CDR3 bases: TGTGCCAGCAGCCCACGACCCTTATACTTAGCCTCAGATACGCAGTATTTT. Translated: CASSPRPLYLASDTQYF.

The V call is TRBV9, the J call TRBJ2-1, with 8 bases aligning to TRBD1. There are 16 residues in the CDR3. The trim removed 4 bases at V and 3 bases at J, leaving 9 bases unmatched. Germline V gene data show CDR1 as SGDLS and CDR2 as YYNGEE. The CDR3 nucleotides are TGTGCCAGCAGCCCGTTCGACAGGGGCAACTACAATGAGCAGTTCTTC. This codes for CASSPFDRGNYNEQFF.

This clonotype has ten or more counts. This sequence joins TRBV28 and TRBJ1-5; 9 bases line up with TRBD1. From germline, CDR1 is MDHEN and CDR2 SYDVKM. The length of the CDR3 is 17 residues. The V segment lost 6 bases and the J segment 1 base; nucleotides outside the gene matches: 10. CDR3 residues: CASRDRGLKESNQPQHF. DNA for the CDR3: TGTGCCAGCAGGGACAGGGGTTTAAAGGAGAGCAATCAGCCCCAGCATTTT.